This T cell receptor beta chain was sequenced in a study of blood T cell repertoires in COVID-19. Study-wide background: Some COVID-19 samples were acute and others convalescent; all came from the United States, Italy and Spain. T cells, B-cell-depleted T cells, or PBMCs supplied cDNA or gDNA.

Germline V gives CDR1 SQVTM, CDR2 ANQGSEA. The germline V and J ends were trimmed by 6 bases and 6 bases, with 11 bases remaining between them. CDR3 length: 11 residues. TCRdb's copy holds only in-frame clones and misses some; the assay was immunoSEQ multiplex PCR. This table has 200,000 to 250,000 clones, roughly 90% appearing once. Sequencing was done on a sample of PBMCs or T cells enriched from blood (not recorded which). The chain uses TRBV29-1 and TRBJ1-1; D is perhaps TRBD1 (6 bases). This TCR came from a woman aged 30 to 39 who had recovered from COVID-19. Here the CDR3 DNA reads TGCAGCGTAAAACAGGGACCTGAAGCTTTCTTT. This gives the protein CSVKQGPEAFF.